This T cell receptor (beta chain) is from a study of T cell repertoires in cytomegalovirus infection. Notes on the study in general: In two of eight donors, the top clonotype was HLA-C-restricted CMV-specific.

Points on this clonotype: What it recognizes is unknown.

TCRdb redid the calling of the reads with MiXCR, one entry per CDR3 protein. The table includes 750,000 to 950,000 distinct CDR3 sequences, about 29% detected once. There are 13 residues in the CDR3. From germline, CDR1 is MNHNY and CDR2 SVGAGI (reference sequence). The V gene end was trimmed by 2 bases and the J gene end by 11 bases; junction bases not matched to a gene: 3. The specimen comprised cultured CD8+ T cells from PBMCs, sampled from culture after CMV antigen stimulation. The clonotype comes from a human donor in good health (CMV status not recorded). Some clones in this sample may be carry-over from other donors' samples. V usage is TRBV6-6 and J usage is TRBJ1-4; 9 nucleotides line up with TRBD1. CDR3 loop: CASSYGTGLKLFF. CDR3 bases: TGTGCCAGCAGTTACGGGACAGGGTTGAAACTGTTTTTT.